A single sample gave rise to the 4 T cell receptor beta chains below, sequenced in a study of patients and donors after allogeneic stem cell transplantation. TCRdb re-called the RT-PCR reads with MiXCR, one entry per CDR3 protein. The sample lists a few hundred thousand distinct CDR3 sequences; more than 35% were seen once. The specimen was blood, either unsorted or a sorted T cell fraction (not recorded which). Source of these receptors: a human donor who was either an allogeneic HSCT recipient or a stem cell or donor lymphocyte infusion donor (not recorded which). It is not recorded whose cells these are; they may come from a transplant donor.

This clonotype is labeled as medium-sized. The J gene is TRBJ1-6, the V gene TRBV7-3; a weak D match, TRBD1 (5 bases). The V end was cut by 5 bases, the J end by 7 bases, with 15 bases between. The CDR3 length is 15 residues. CDR1 is SGHTA and CDR2 is FQGTGA in the germline V gene. This chain's CDR3 is CASSPFGGGNSPLHF. In DNA form, the CDR3 reads TGTGCCAGCAGCCCCTTTGGGGGGGGGAATTCACCCCTCCACTTT.

This clonotype was seen a handful of times. The rearrangement uses TRBV6-5 and TRBJ1-5, with TRBD1 matching over 8 bases. Per the germline V gene, CDR1 is MNHEY and CDR2 is SVGAGI. V lost 7 bases, J lost 7 bases, and 6 bases stayed unmatched. The CDR3 sequence is 13 residues long. CDR3 nucleotides: TGTGCCAGCACGGCGGCAGGGGGCCAGCCCCAGCATTTT. Translated, it gives CASTAAGGQPQHF.

The gene calls are TRBV20-1 and TRBJ1-1; TRBD1 agrees at 11 bases. V gave up 6 bases and J gave up 4 bases; unmatched junction bases: 13. The germline CDR1 and CDR2 sequences are DFQATT and SNEGSKA (reference sequence). This CDR3 is 16 amino acids long. The CDR3 nucleotides read TGCAGTGCCCTTGGACAGGGGGCGTATGTGATCACTGAAGCTTTCTTT. Amino acid sequence: CSALGQGAYVITEAFF.

Here the CDR3 reads CASSLSSSGGEKLFF. The CDR3 nucleotides are TGTGCCAGCAGTTTATCTTCGAGTGGGGGCGAAAAACTGTTTTTT. This chain connects TRBV12-3 or TRBV12-4 to TRBJ1-4; D may be TRBD1 (6 bases). With 2 bases removed from V and 8 bases from J, the gap between germline ends came to 15 bases. The CDR3 has 15 amino acids.